The clone carrying this T cell receptor beta chain was detected many times. Its antigen is undetermined. The read comes to an end 3 residues before the CDR3 does, leaving the germline J gene to fill in the end. The data were produced by immunoSEQ multiplex PCR, yet TCRdb's version contains in-frame clones alone and is incomplete. Listed for the sample are tens of thousands of clones, none seen a single time. The data were taken from a study of T cell clonality in common variable immunodeficiency. Notes on the study in general: Common variable immunodeficiency TCR beta sequences reportedly had fewer deletions and N-nucleotide insertions.

The length of the CDR3 is 16 residues. The V gene lost 5 bases and the J gene lost 3 bases, with 19 bases spanning the gap. The V gene's germline CDR1 is SGHRS and CDR2 YFSETQ. The sequence was obtained from a human donor with common variable immunodeficiency. The chain carries TRBV5-1 and TRBJ2-3; the D gene is possibly TRBD2 (6 bases). Sequencing input: peripheral blood mononuclear cells. The CDR3 spells CASSRVGGIATDTQYF. CDR3 DNA, as far as it was read: TGCGCCAGCAGTCGCGTGGGGGGTATAGCTACAGATACG.